The 27 T cell receptor beta chains listed next were all sequenced from one sample in a study of T cell repertoires in cytomegalovirus infection. No cognate antigen is known for these TCRs. TCRdb analysed the reads with MiXCR anew, one entry per CDR3 protein. Among 350,000 to 400,000 distinct CDR3 sequences listed, roughly 34% were seen once. The starting material was cultured PBMCs, obtained from culture after CMV antigen stimulation. Source of these receptors: a human donor in good health (CMV status not recorded). Some clones in this sample may be carry-over from other donors' samples.

This clonotype appeared a few times. The chain has TRBV6-2 or TRBV6-3 and TRBJ2-1, with TRBD2 identical over 7 bases. CDR3 size: 15 residues. V lost 5 bases to trimming and J lost 7 bases; unmatched junction nucleotides: 11. CDR1 and CDR2 from the germline V gene are MNHEY and SVGEGT. Here the CDR3 reads CASSPSGISGNEQFF. The DNA of the CDR3 is TGTGCCAGCAGTCCAAGCGGGATCTCGGGAAATGAGCAGTTCTTC.

The CDR3 region is CASSMAPEEQFF. The CDR3 DNA reads as TGTGCCAGTAGCATGGCCCCTGAGGAGCAGTTCTTC. V and J are TRBV19 and TRBJ2-1; unclear D gene. Trimming cost V 6 bases and J 10 bases, with 13 bases left between them. The CDR3 is 12 residues long. The germline gives CDR1 LNHDA, CDR2 SQIVND (reference sequence).

The chain has TRBV29-1 and TRBJ2-5; possibly TRBD1 or TRBD2 for D (7 bases each). The germline CDR1 and CDR2 sequences are SQVTM and ANQGSEA. This CDR3 contains 13 residues. V lost 1 base and J lost 7, with 13 bases in between. The CDR3 DNA reads as TGCAGCGTTGAAGCCATCAGGGGGGGGACCCAGTACTTC. Its translation is CSVEAIRGGTQYF.

This clonotype was detected only a few times. This chain uses TRBV7-6 with TRBJ2-5, with TRBD1 matching 8 bases. CDR3 length: 15 residues. The germline V gene encodes CDR1 SGHVS and CDR2 FNYEAQ. The ends lost 3 bases at V and 5 bases at J; junction bases unmatched: 8. The CDR3 bases are TGTGCCAGCAGCTTTCGTGACAGGGGATGGGAGACCCAGTACTTC. This codes for CASSFRDRGWETQYF.

In its sample, this clonotype was seen a few times. This chain uses TRBV7-2 with TRBJ2-7; D unresolved. The V end was cut by 5 bases, the J end by 2 bases, with 10 bases between. CDR1 and CDR2 (germline): SGHTA, FQGNSA. This CDR3 contains 13 residues. The DNA for the CDR3 is TGTGCCAGCAGCATACCCGGCCCCTACGAGCAGTACGTC. Its translation is CASSIPGPYEQYV.

This clonotype has only a few counts. The V gene is TRBV20-1, the J gene TRBJ2-7; TRBD1 matches at 8 bases. This CDR3 spans 14 amino acids. The germline CDR1 and CDR2 sequences are DFQATT and SNEGSKA (reference sequence). With 4 bases clipped from V and 0 bases from J, the junction kept 5 bases outside the gene matches. Here the CDR3 DNA reads TGCAGTGCTATATGGACAGGGATCTCCTACGAGCAGTACTTC. Residues: CSAIWTGISYEQYF.

The V call is TRBV5-5, the J call TRBJ2-1; tentatively, D is TRBD1 (6 bases). V was trimmed by 4 bases and J by 0 bases, leaving 11 bases between them. This CDR3 contains 15 residues. Germline assignment: CDR1 SGHKS and CDR2 YYEKEE (reference sequence). CDR3 region: CASSRTESSYNEQFF. CDR3 bases: TGTGCCAGCAGCAGGACAGAGAGCTCCTACAATGAGCAGTTCTTC. The variable domain in full, completed from reference TRBV5-5 and TRBJ2-1, reads DAGVTQSPTHLIKTRGQQVTLRCSPISGHKSVSWYQQVLGQGPQFIFQYYEKEERGRGNFPDRFSARQFPNYSSELNVNALLLGDSALYLCASSRTESSYNEQFFGPGTRLTVL.

The rearrangement links TRBV6-5 to TRBJ1-3; 9 bases match TRBD1. Trimming cost V 2 bases and J 3 bases; bases outside gene matches: 2. Germline V gene lookup returns CDR1 MNHEY and CDR2 SVGAGI. This CDR3 contains 15 residues. CDR3 DNA sequence: TGTGCCAGCAGTTACGGGACAGGGTTTGGAAACACCATATATTTT. Its translation is CASSYGTGFGNTIYF.

The chain recombines TRBV10-3 with TRBJ2-7; a weak D match, TRBD1 (5 bases). Germline CDR1 and CDR2: ENHRY and SYGVKD. Trimming left V 8 bases short and J 5 bases short, with 10 bases between. CDR3 length equals 11 residues. The CDR3 DNA reads as TGTGCCATCTCGTCAGGGAACGAGCAGTACGTC. Translation: CAISSGNEQYV.

This clonotype turned up a few times. The genes are TRBV7-9 and TRBJ2-7, with D uncertain. The CDR3 has 12 amino acids. Germline V gene data show CDR1 as SEHNR and CDR2 as FQNEAQ (reference sequence). V was cut by 5 bases and J by 0 bases, with 5 bases left in between. CDR3 sequence: CASSAYSYEQYF. In DNA, the CDR3 is TGTGCCAGCAGCGCCTACTCCTACGAGCAGTACTTC.

This clonotype appeared a few times. The junction departs from germline at one end; a sequencing error may be responsible. The chain links TRBV7-9 to TRBJ2-3; the match to TRBD2 covers 10 bases. Germline loops: CDR1 SEHNR, CDR2 FQNEAQ (reference sequence). The CDR3 loop spans 16 amino acids. CDR3 sequence reads: CASSLKREGRTDTQYF. For the CDR3, the DNA is TGTGCCAGCAGCCTAAAGCGGGAGGGCCGCACGGATACGCAGTATTTT. Complete variable domain (other parts from reference TRBV7-9 and TRBJ2-3): DTGVSQNPRHKITKRGQNVTFRCDPISEHNRLYWYRQTLGQGPEFLTYFQNEAQLEKSRLLSDRFSAERPKGSFSTLEIQRTEQGDSAMYLCASSLKREGRTDTQYFGPGTRLTVL.

This clonotype has at least ten counts. CDR3 nucleotides: TGTGCCAGCAGCTTCCATACGAACACTGAAGCTTTCTTT. As protein: CASSFHTNTEAFF. This chain joins TRBV7-8 and TRBJ1-1; D not resolved. Trimming shortened V by 3 bases and J by 1 base, and 6 bases separated the two germline ends. The CDR3 contains 13 residues. Germline values: CDR1 SGHVS, CDR2 FQNEAQ. The entire variable domain, with the rest obtained from reference TRBV7-8 and TRBJ1-1, is as follows: GAGVSQSPRYKVAKRGQDVALRCDPISGHVSLFWYQQALGQGPEFLTYFQNEAQLDKSGLPSDRFFAERPEGSVSTLKIQRTQQEDSAVYLCASSFHTNTEAFFGQGTRLTVV.

This chain connects TRBV24-1 to TRBJ1-2; the D is unclear. The CDR3 is made up of 12 amino acids. Trimming removed 3 bases from V and 6 bases from J, with 7 bases in between. Germline V gene sequence: CDR1 KGHDR, CDR2 SFDVKD. The CDR3 reads CATSDPFDGYTF. The CDR3 coding sequence is TGTGCCACCAGTGATCCGTTTGATGGCTACACCTTC.

This chain links TRBV5-4 with TRBJ2-7; D remains ambiguous. This CDR3 comprises 12 residues. The V and J ends lost 4 bases and 3 bases respectively, with 8 bases between them. Germline V gene sequence: CDR1 SGHNT, CDR2 YYREEE (reference sequence). This CDR3 is CASSVGVYEQYF. Written as DNA, the CDR3 is TGTGCCAGCAGCGTCGGCGTCTACGAGCAGTACTTC.

This clonotype was seen repeatedly, ten times or more. The rearrangement joins TRBV4-1 to TRBJ2-3; 8 bases map to TRBD2. J lost 2 bases, V lost 3 bases, and 4 bases had no gene match. The germline gives CDR1 MGHRA, CDR2 YSYEKL. The CDR3 sequence is 15 residues long. Written as DNA, the CDR3 is TGCGCCAGCAGCCATAGACTAGCGAACACAGATACGCAGTATTTT. Its protein is CASSHRLANTDTQYF.

V gene TRBV6-2 or TRBV6-3 combines with J gene TRBJ2-1, with D uncertain. Germline CDR1 reads MNHEY; CDR2 reads SVGEGT. There are 14 residues in the CDR3. With 3 bases removed from V and 3 bases from J, the gap between germline ends came to 9 bases. DNA for the CDR3: TGTGCCAGCAGTTATTTTGGCGGCTACAATGAGCAGTTCTTC. This codes for CASSYFGGYNEQFF.

This clonotype was observed a single time. The chain is built from TRBV15 and TRBJ2-1; 9 nucleotides align to TRBD2. Looked up from germline, CDR1 is LNHNV and CDR2 is YYDKDF (reference sequence). The CDR3 runs to 12 residues. The V and J ends lost 9 bases and 9 bases, in that order; junction bases with no gene match: 6. CDR3 nucleotides: TGTGCCACGGCGGGAGGGCCGCGTGAGCAGTTCTTC. Protein: CATAGGPREQFF. Based on the CDR3 plus reference TRBV15 and TRBJ2-1, the full variable domain is DAMVIQNPRYQVTQFGKPVTLSCSQTLNHNVMYWYQQKSSQAPKLLFHYYDKDFNNEADTPDNFQSRRPNTSFCFLDIRSPGLGDTAMYLCATAGGPREQFFGPGTRLTVL.

Concerning this clonotype itself: A junction end diverges from the germline sequence, so it may reflect a read error. The V gene is TRBV7-2, the J gene TRBJ2-1; 7 bases match TRBD2. CDR3 length equals 12 residues. Per germline, CDR1 SGHTA and CDR2 FQGNSA. The CDR3 spells CANSLVGGSKFF. CDR3 bases: TGTGCCAACAGCTTAGTAGGCGGGAGTAAGTTCTTC.

The chain carries TRBV6-5 and TRBJ2-1, with unresolved D. With 3 bases removed from V and 8 bases from J, the gap between germline ends came to 14 bases. The germline CDR1 and CDR2 sequences are MNHEY and SVGAGI. This CDR3 spans 14 amino acids. The CDR3 DNA sequence: TGTGCCAGCAGTTATGCCAAGTATCGGGATGAGCAGTTCTTC. As protein: CASSYAKYRDEQFF.

The chain joins TRBV6-1 to TRBJ2-5; 10 nucleotides align to TRBD2. The junction had 12 bases not matched to a gene; V was cut back by 11 bases and J by 9 bases. The CDR3 is 13 amino acids. Germline values: CDR1 MNHNS, CDR2 SASEGT. CDR3 sequence reads: CAGTSGTKRAQYF. The CDR3 DNA sequence: TGTGCCGGTACTAGCGGGACCAAGAGGGCCCAGTACTTC.

The rearrangement uses TRBV25-1 and TRBJ2-7; unclear D gene. The V end was cut by 6 bases, the J end by 5 bases, with 11 bases between. Germline CDR1 MGHDK, CDR2 SYGVNS. The CDR3 consists of 12 residues. The CDR3 loop is CASSQGFHEQYF. The CDR3 nucleotides read TGTGCCAGCAGCCAAGGGTTCCACGAGCAGTACTTC.

Only a few counts were recorded for this clonotype. J is TRBJ1-2 and V is TRBV19; the match to TRBD1 covers 9 bases. The CDR3 spans 15 residues. J gave up 4 bases and V 4 bases, and 7 bases lay outside the gene matches. Germline V CDR1 and CDR2: LNHDA, SQIVND (reference sequence). The DNA for the CDR3 is TGTGCCAGTAGTAGTCCCGGGACAGGGATCTATGGCTACACCTTC. Its translation: CASSSPGTGIYGYTF. The complete variable domain, with remaining parts taken from reference TRBV19 and TRBJ1-2, reads DGGITQSPKYLFRKEGQNVTLSCEQNLNHDAMYWYRQDPGQGLRLIYYSQIVNDFQKGDIAEGYSVSREKKESFPLTVTSAQKNPTAFYLCASSSPGTGIYGYTFGSGTRLTVV.

The gene calls are TRBV12-3 or TRBV12-4 and TRBJ1-4; 8 nucleotides match TRBD1. V trimming: 7 bases; J trimming: 7 bases; junction bases outside the gene matches: 8. The CDR3 length is 14 residues. The CDR3 nucleotides read TGTGCCAGCACCGCAGGGGGCGCGGGTGAAAAACTGTTTTTT. The encoded protein is CASTAGGAGEKLFF.

The rearrangement joins TRBV5-1 to TRBJ1-1; D is unresolved. V was shortened by 4 bases and J by 0 bases, with 7 bases between the two germline ends. Germline V gives CDR1 SGHRS, CDR2 YFSETQ. The CDR3 contains 13 residues. The CDR3 loop is CASSRAMNTEAFF. DNA for the CDR3: TGCGCCAGCAGCAGGGCCATGAACACTGAAGCTTTCTTT.

This clonotype was counted once. The chain is built from TRBV19 and TRBJ1-3; D not certain. The CDR3 is 13 residues long. Between the trimmed V and J ends, which lost 6 bases and 4 bases, there was a span of 10 bases. In germline, CDR1 is LNHDA, CDR2 SQIVND (reference sequence). CDR3 sequence (DNA): TGTGCCAGTAGCCTCCCGCCCGGAAACACCATATATTTT. It is translated as CASSLPPGNTIYF.

V gene TRBV29-1 combines with J gene TRBJ2-5; D gene unclear. The CDR3 contains 15 residues. V was clipped by 1 base and J by 5 bases, with 17 bases between them. CDR1 is SQVTM, CDR2 ANQGSEA, per germline. The CDR3 reads CSVEGGVATVETQYF. As DNA, the CDR3 is TGCAGCGTTGAAGGTGGGGTCGCGACGGTGGAGACCCAGTACTTC. The whole variable domain, remainder taken from reference TRBV29-1 and TRBJ2-5, is SAVISQKPSRDICQRGTSLTIQCQVDSQVTMMFWYRQQPGQSLTLIATANQGSEATYESGFVIDKFPISRPNLTFSTLTVSNMSPEDSSIYLCSVEGGVATVETQYFGPGTRLLVL.

The V and J genes are TRBV7-9 and TRBJ2-1, with 8 bases matching TRBD2. The V gene end was trimmed by 1 base and the J gene end by 8 bases; junction bases not matched to a gene: 7. This CDR3 has 15 amino acids. Germline CDR1 is SEHNR and CDR2 is FQNEAQ (reference sequence). CDR3: CASSLVGAGVDEQFF. The CDR3 DNA is TGTGCCAGCAGCTTAGTAGGAGCGGGAGTAGATGAGCAGTTCTTC.